The 20 T cell receptor beta chains below were found in one sample sequenced in a study of naive CD8 T cells in extremely preterm neonates. Assay used: immunoSEQ multiplex PCR; TCRdb lists only in-frame clones, some missing. The table has thousands of clones, approximately 96% seen once. The sequenced sample consisted of naive CD8+ T cells from blood. The receptors were sampled from a human donor in good health.

Only one count was recorded for this clone. This chain joins TRBV6-5 and TRBJ1-2; D is unresolved. The CDR3 extends over 13 amino acids. The germline V gene has CDR1 MNHEY and CDR2 SVGAGI. V was trimmed by 5 bases and J by 5 bases, leaving 12 bases between them. CDR3 loop: CASSPEGVYGYTF. The CDR3 bases are TGTGCCAGCAGTCCCGAGGGAGTTTATGGCTACACCTTC.

CDR3 protein: CASNRATHYGYTF. CDR3 DNA sequence: TGTGCCAGTAACAGGGCGACACACTATGGCTACACCTTC. The chain carries TRBV19 and TRBJ1-2; a possible D gene is TRBD1 (6 bases). CDR1 LNHDA and CDR2 SQIVND come from the germline V gene (reference sequence). This CDR3 region has 13 residues. The ends were cut back, 7 bases at V and 3 bases at J, with 12 bases in the middle.

V is TRBV7-2 and J is TRBJ2-5, with D perhaps TRBD1 (5 bases). The J call may be faulty, since TRBJ2-7 better matches the DNA end. Germline V gives CDR1 SGHTA, CDR2 FQGNSA. This CDR3 comprises 15 residues. The CDR3 DNA follows: TGTGCCAGCAGGTACAGGCACGGTGGAGCCTACGAGCAGTACTTC. This sequence encodes CASRYRHGGAYEQYF.

This clone was detected a few times. This CDR3 is CASSPAVFSGNTIYF. CDR3 nucleotide sequence: TGTGCCAGCTCACCGGCAGTCTTCTCTGGAAACACCATATATTTT. V is TRBV18 and J is TRBJ1-3; D gene ambiguous. V was cut by 3 bases and J by 0 bases, with 9 bases left in between. Germline CDR1 and CDR2: KGHSH and LQKENI. The CDR3 length is 15 residues.

This chain connects TRBV11-2 to TRBJ1-2, with unresolved D. This CDR3 is built from 15 residues. The germline gives CDR1 SGHAT, CDR2 FQNNGV. V was clipped by 1 base and J by 7 bases, with 16 bases between them. DNA of the CDR3: TGTGCCAGCAGCTTAGTATCGGGTTTGTCCTCTGGCTACACCTTC. Translation: CASSLVSGLSSGYTF.

V usage is TRBV30 and J usage is TRBJ2-6; possible D gene TRBD2, 7 bases. The CDR3 consists of 18 residues. Trimming took off 4 bases at V and 0 bases at J, with 19 bases between the two ends. The V gene's germline CDR1 is GTSNPN and CDR2 SVGIG (reference sequence). DNA of the CDR3: TGTGCCTGGAACCGACTCGGGGGGCCCTCCTCTGGGGCCAACGTCCTGACTTTC. It is translated as CAWNRLGGPSSGANVLTF.

This chain links TRBV6-5 with TRBJ1-4; D remains unclear. This CDR3 has 14 amino acids. Germline V CDR1 and CDR2: MNHEY, SVGAGI. V lost 5 bases to trimming and J lost 8 bases, with 15 bases between them. CDR3 amino acids: CASSIGGPREKLFF. In nucleotides, the CDR3 is TGTGCCAGCAGTATCGGAGGCCCGAGGGAAAAACTGTTTTTT.

The chain has TRBV7-3 and TRBJ1-6; D possibly corresponds to TRBD1 (6 bases). CDR3 length: 16 amino acids. V lost 0 bases and J lost 8, with 14 bases in between. Per germline, CDR1 SGHTA and CDR2 FQGTGA. The CDR3 coding sequence is TGTGCCAGCAGCTTAACCATCAGGGGCGGCGATTCACCCCTCCACTTT. Translating it yields CASSLTIRGGDSPLHF.

The chain links TRBV27 to TRBJ1-1; D possibly corresponds to TRBD1 (5 bases). Trimming cost V 8 bases and J 2 bases, with 12 bases left between them. The CDR3 runs 13 residues. Per the germline V gene, CDR1 is MNHEY and CDR2 is SMNVEV (reference sequence). The CDR3 sequence: CASSKTVNTEAFF. CDR3 nucleotide sequence: TGTGCCAGCTCTAAGACAGTAAACACTGAAGCTTTCTTT.

This CDR3 is CAWTQGGNTGELFF. The CDR3 DNA follows: TGTGCCTGGACCCAAGGGGGGAACACCGGGGAGCTGTTTTTT. The V and J genes are TRBV30 and TRBJ2-2; a possible D gene is TRBD1 (6 bases). Trimming took off 4 bases at V and 1 base at J, with 10 bases between the two ends. From germline, CDR1 is GTSNPN and CDR2 SVGIG (reference sequence). The CDR3 spans 14 residues.

The chain couples TRBV11-2 to TRBJ1-4; 7 bases line up with TRBD1. Per germline, CDR1 SGHAT and CDR2 FQNNGV. The ends lost 4 bases at V and 7 bases at J; junction bases unmatched: 6. The CDR3 runs 14 residues. The DNA of the CDR3 is TGTGCCAGCAGCTCACGACAGGGCGGTGAAAAACTGTTTTTT. It specifies CASSSRQGGEKLFF.

The genes are TRBV6-5 and TRBJ2-7; 8 bases map to TRBD1. The CDR3 has 15 amino acids. V was pared by 4 bases and J by 2 bases, with 7 bases of the junction left unmatched. Germline CDR1 and CDR2: MNHEY and SVGAGI. The CDR3 region has the DNA TGTGCCAGCAGTTCGCAAGGGACAGGAACCTACGAGCAGTACTTC. It translates to CASSSQGTGTYEQYF.

The chain links TRBV30 to TRBJ1-4; D is perhaps TRBD1 (6 bases). Trimming cost V 2 bases and J 14 bases, with 21 bases left between them. This CDR3 spans 14 amino acids. CDR1 and CDR2 from the germline V gene are GTSNPN and SVGIG (reference sequence). Here the CDR3 reads CAWSPPGVVVSLFF. The CDR3 region has the DNA TGTGCCTGGAGTCCCCCAGGGGTGGTGGTATCGCTGTTTTTT.

J is TRBJ2-1 and V is TRBV6-5; 9 nucleotides agree with TRBD1. This CDR3 is built from 13 residues. Per the germline V gene, CDR1 is MNHEY and CDR2 is SVGAGI. The trim removed 6 bases at V and 6 bases at J, leaving 3 bases unmatched. The CDR3 spells CASRRDRVNEQFF. The CDR3 DNA sequence: TGTGCCAGCAGACGGGACAGGGTCAATGAGCAGTTCTTC.

The chain couples TRBV19 to TRBJ2-1; 10 nucleotides agree with TRBD2. CDR1 and CDR2 (germline): LNHDA, SQIVND (reference sequence). Unmatched junction bases numbered 4, after V lost 4 bases and J lost 4 bases. This CDR3 is built from 15 residues. CDR3 DNA sequence: TGTGCCAGTAGTACCGGGACTAGCGATTACAATGAGCAGTTCTTC. It codes for CASSTGTSDYNEQFF.

The chain links TRBV18 to TRBJ1-2; D is unresolved. Germline values: CDR1 KGHSH, CDR2 LQKENI. The ends were cut back, 6 bases at V and 0 bases at J, with 20 bases in the middle. The CDR3 has 17 residues. DNA for the CDR3: TGTGCCAGCTCCCCCACCACGTATGAGGCGACTAACTATGGCTACACCTTC. Its translation is CASSPTTYEATNYGYTF.

The V call is TRBV7-6, the J call TRBJ2-2; no clear D. CDR3 size: 15 residues. The germline V and J ends were trimmed by 1 base and 4 bases, with 10 bases remaining between them. Germline V gives CDR1 SGHVS, CDR2 FNYEAQ. In DNA form, the CDR3 reads TGTGCCAGCAGCTTAGTTGCGGTTTCCACCGGGGAGCTGTTTTTT. Translating gives CASSLVAVSTGELFF.

This clone has a single count. The V call is TRBV7-9, the J call TRBJ1-6; 7 bases are a match to TRBD1. The junction had 9 bases not matched to a gene; V was cut back by 4 bases and J by 0 bases. This CDR3 is built from 18 residues. Per germline, CDR1 SEHNR and CDR2 FQNEAQ (reference sequence). CDR3: CASSYGTVGSSYNSPLHF. As DNA, the CDR3 is TGTGCCAGCAGCTACGGGACAGTCGGGAGCTCCTATAATTCACCCCTCCACTTT.

The chain recombines TRBV29-1 with TRBJ2-7, with D maybe TRBD2 (5 bases). In germline, CDR1 is SQVTM, CDR2 ANQGSEA. The V end was cut by 6 bases, the J end by 3 bases, with 12 bases between. The CDR3 is 12 residues long. The CDR3 DNA reads as TGCAGCGTAAGTCGGGCGGGCTACGAGCAGTACTTC. It specifies CSVSRAGYEQYF.

The chain couples TRBV29-1 to TRBJ1-1; a weak D match, TRBD1 (6 bases). V gave up 6 bases and J gave up 5 bases, with 19 bases separating them. The CDR3 length is 14 residues. Germline V gives CDR1 SQVTM, CDR2 ANQGSEA. The DNA of the CDR3 is TGCAGCGTGGGGGCCCCGGGGGGAAGGACTGAAGCTTTCTTT. This sequence encodes CSVGAPGGRTEAFF.